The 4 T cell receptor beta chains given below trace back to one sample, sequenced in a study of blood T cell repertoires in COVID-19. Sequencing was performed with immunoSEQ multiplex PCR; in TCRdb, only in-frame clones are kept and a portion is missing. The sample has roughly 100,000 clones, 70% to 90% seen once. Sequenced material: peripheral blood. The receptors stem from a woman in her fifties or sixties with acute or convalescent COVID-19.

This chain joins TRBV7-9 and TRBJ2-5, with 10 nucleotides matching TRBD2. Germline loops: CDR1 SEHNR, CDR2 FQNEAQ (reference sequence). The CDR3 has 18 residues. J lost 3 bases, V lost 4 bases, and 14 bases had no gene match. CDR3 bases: TGTGCCAGCAGCTCCTACCATTGGCCCGGGACTAGCGAAGAGACCCAGTACTTC. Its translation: CASSSYHWPGTSEETQYF.

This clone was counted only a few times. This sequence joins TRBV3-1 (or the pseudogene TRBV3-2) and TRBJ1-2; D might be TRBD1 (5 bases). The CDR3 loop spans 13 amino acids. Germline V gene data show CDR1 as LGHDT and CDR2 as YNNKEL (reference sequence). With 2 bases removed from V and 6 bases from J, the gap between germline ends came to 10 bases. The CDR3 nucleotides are TGTGCCAGCAGCCAATTACAGGCGAATGGCTACACCTTC. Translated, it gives CASSQLQANGYTF.

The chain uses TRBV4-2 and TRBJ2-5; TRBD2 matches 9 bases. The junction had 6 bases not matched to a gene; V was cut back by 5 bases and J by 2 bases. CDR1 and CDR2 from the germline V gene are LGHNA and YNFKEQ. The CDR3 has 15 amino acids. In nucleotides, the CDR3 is TGTGCCAGCAGCTTGGGACTAGCACTTCAAGAGACCCAGTACTTC. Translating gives CASSLGLALQETQYF.

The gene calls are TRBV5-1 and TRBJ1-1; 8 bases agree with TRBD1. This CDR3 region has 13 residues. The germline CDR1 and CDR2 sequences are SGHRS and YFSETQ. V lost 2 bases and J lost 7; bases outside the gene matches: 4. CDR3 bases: TGCGCCAGCAGCTTAACGGGACAGGATGAAGCTTTCTTT. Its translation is CASSLTGQDEAFF.